This paragraph reports one T cell receptor beta chain. Repertoires were generated with immunoSEQ multiplex PCR, while TCRdb's copy carries only in-frame clones and drops some. The sample has more than 45,000 clones, 90% seen once. This CDR3 comprises 16 residues. The trim removed 7 bases at V and 2 bases at J, leaving 6 bases unmatched. CDR1 is KGHSH, CDR2 LQKENI, per germline. The data stem from a study of blood T cell repertoires in COVID-19. Study details: PBMCs, B-cell-depleted T cells, or T cells provided the cDNA or gDNA that made up the material.

The sample comprised peripheral blood. This chain connects TRBV18 to TRBJ2-1, with 12 bases matching TRBD2. The sequence came from a man in his 70s with acute or convalescent COVID-19. CDR3 residues: CASFWTSGTPYNEQFF. The CDR3 DNA is TGTGCCAGCTTTTGGACTAGCGGGACTCCCTACAATGAGCAGTTCTTC. The variable domain in full, completed from reference TRBV18 and TRBJ2-1, reads NAGVMQNPRHLVRRRGQEARLRCSPMKGHSHVYWYRQLPEEGLKFMVYLQKENIIDESGMPKERFSAEFPKEGPSILRIQQVVRGDSAAYFCASFWTSGTPYNEQFFGPGTRLTVL.